The 12 T cell receptor beta chains below all came from one sample that was sequenced in a study of OX40 agonist ivuxolimab in advanced cancers. The assay was immunoSEQ multiplex PCR, and TCRdb's table has in-frame clones only and misses some. The sample consists of approximately 43,000 clones, more than 75% of them appearing once. The sample here was CD4+ or CD8+ T cells sorted from blood, taken in a trial of the OX40 agonist ivuxolimab. The receptors here all came from an adult with an advanced solid tumor such as melanoma, head and neck, liver or kidney cancer.

The chain joins TRBV6-6 to TRBJ2-1; D is perhaps TRBD2 (6 bases). The V gene's germline CDR1 is MNHNY and CDR2 SVGAGI (reference sequence). V was cut by 10 bases and J by 7 bases, with 14 bases left in between. CDR3 length: 12 amino acids. The CDR3 spells CATYGSGNEQFF. DNA of the CDR3: TGTGCCACTTACGGGAGCGGGAATGAGCAGTTCTTC.

The rearrangement links TRBV15 to TRBJ2-2, with 11 bases identical to TRBD1. The J segment lost 6 bases and the V segment lost 4 bases, leaving 4 bases of the junction unmatched. Germline-derived CDR1 and CDR2 are LNHNV and YYDKDF (reference sequence). This CDR3 is built from 15 residues. The CDR3 is CATSTRTGGAGELFF. The CDR3 bases are TGTGCCACCAGCACCCGGACAGGGGGCGCCGGGGAGCTGTTTTTT.

V usage is TRBV13 and J usage is TRBJ2-4, with a possible D match to TRBD2 (5 bases). The CDR3 runs 15 residues. Trimming took 0 bases from V and 3 from J, leaving 9 bases between them. Germline CDR1 reads PRHDT; CDR2 reads FYEKMQ (reference sequence). The CDR3 DNA follows: TGTGCCAGCAGCTTAGGCGGGGTGGGCAAAAACATTCAGTACTTC. As protein: CASSLGGVGKNIQYF.

The chain combines TRBV5-4 with TRBJ2-2, with unresolved D. Trimming shortened V by 4 bases and J by 7 bases, and 8 bases separated the two germline ends. Looked up from germline, CDR1 is SGHNT and CDR2 is YYREEE (reference sequence). The length of the CDR3 is 12 residues. This CDR3 is CASSPLGGELFF. The CDR3 nucleotides are TGTGCCAGCAGCCCCCTGGGCGGGGAGCTGTTTTTT.

This rearrangement joins TRBV9 to TRBJ2-5; possible D gene TRBD2, 6 bases. CDR3 length: 16 residues. Trimming cost V 2 bases and J 5 bases, with 19 bases left between them. Germline V gene data show CDR1 as SGDLS and CDR2 as YYNGEE. CDR3 protein: CASSVVGTPRTETQYF. The CDR3 DNA reads as TGTGCCAGCAGCGTCGTAGGGACTCCCAGGACGGAGACCCAGTACTTC.

This chain connects TRBV6-1 to TRBJ2-7, with TRBD2 matching over 8 bases. V gave up 9 bases and J gave up 2 bases; unmatched junction bases: 12. The length of the CDR3 is 15 residues. Germline lookup yields CDR1 MNHNS and CDR2 SASEGT. CDR3 DNA sequence: TGTGCCAGGAGATTGTCTAGCGGGCTTACCTACGAGCAGTACTTC. It translates to CARRLSSGLTYEQYF.

The genes are TRBV15 and TRBJ2-1; D is perhaps TRBD1 (6 bases). The CDR3 sequence is 13 residues long. Per germline, CDR1 LNHNV and CDR2 YYDKDF (reference sequence). Between the trimmed V and J ends, which lost 0 bases and 8 bases, there was a span of 8 bases. The CDR3 sequence is CATSREGAYEQFF. DNA for the CDR3: TGTGCCACCAGCAGAGAGGGGGCGTATGAGCAGTTCTTC.

The chain employs TRBV6-5 and TRBJ2-6; 7 nucleotides agree with TRBD1. From germline, CDR1 is MNHEY and CDR2 SVGAGI. The CDR3 runs to 16 residues. After removal of 2 bases from V and 4 bases from J, the junction contained 5 bases not matched to a gene. The CDR3, as DNA: TGTGCCAGCAGTTACCAAACAGGGGCCGGGGCCAACGTCCTGACTTTC. Protein: CASSYQTGAGANVLTF.

CDR3 region: CASSYSLGANEQFF. The CDR3 DNA reads TGTGCCAGCAGTTACTCTCTGGGGGCCAATGAGCAGTTCTTC. The gene calls are TRBV6-5 and TRBJ2-1; D is perhaps TRBD1 (6 bases). The CDR3 runs to 14 residues. Deletions cut 0 bases from V and 6 bases from J, with 9 bases between. Germline CDR1 reads MNHEY; CDR2 reads SVGAGI.

In the case of this clone: At the DNA level, this CDR3 is encoded by other sequences in the same sample as well. J is TRBJ2-3 and V is TRBV7-2, with D perhaps matching TRBD1 or TRBD2 (6 bases each). Germline lookup yields CDR1 SGHTA and CDR2 FQGNSA. Trimming shortened V by 0 bases and J by 1 base, and 11 bases separated the two germline ends. The CDR3 totals 16 residues. The CDR3 is CASSLAWGAGTDTQYF. DNA of the CDR3: TGTGCCAGCAGCTTAGCGTGGGGGGCTGGCACAGATACGCAGTATTTT. The full variable domain, with the rest looked up from reference TRBV7-2 and TRBJ2-3, is GAGVSQSPSNKVTEKGKDVELRCDPISGHTALYWYRQSLGQGLEFLIYFQGNSAPDKSGLPSDRFSAERTGGSVSTLTIQRTQQEDSAVYLCASSLAWGAGTDTQYFGPGTRLTVL.

The genes are TRBV18 and TRBJ1-1, with a weak D call TRBD1 (6 bases). Per germline, CDR1 KGHSH and CDR2 LQKENI. Trimming pared 2 bases from V and 0 bases from J, leaving 10 bases between. CDR3 length: 15 amino acids. The CDR3 sequence: CASSPTGQLNTEAFF. The CDR3 region has the DNA TGTGCCAGCTCACCAACTGGACAGTTGAACACTGAAGCTTTCTTT.

V gene TRBV28 combines with J gene TRBJ2-7; D might be TRBD1 (5 bases). V was clipped by 6 bases and J by 4 bases, with 10 bases between them. The CDR3 consists of 12 residues. CDR1 is MDHEN and CDR2 is SYDVKM in the germline V gene. The CDR3, as DNA: TGTGCCAGCAGCCAGACAGTTTACGAGCAGTACTTC. Residues: CASSQTVYEQYF. The whole variable domain, remainder taken from reference TRBV28 and TRBJ2-7, is DVKVTQSSRYLVKRTGEKVFLECVQDMDHENMFWYRQDPGLGLRLIYFSYDVKMKEKGDIPEGYSVSREKKERFSLILESASTNQTSMYLCASSQTVYEQYFGPGTRLTVT.